The sequence of this TCR beta chain was determined in a study of T-cell reconstitution after alpha-beta-depleted transplantation in children. Study results and limitations: T-cell numbers and diversity, one year after transplant, stemmed largely from T cells that were newly produced. As was reported, about two months after transplant, alpha-beta T cells came from several hundred expanded graft clones. In some patients, recipient T cells and intrathymic progenitors surviving conditioning explained high day-60 diversity.

The V gene end was trimmed by 3 bases and the J gene end by 0 bases; junction bases not matched to a gene: 7. CDR3 length: 16 residues. CDR1 is SGHRS and CDR2 is YFSETQ in the germline V gene. Unique molecular identifiers were incorporated into the prepared TCRbeta library. TCRdb redid the calling of the PCR reads with MiXCR, one entry per CDR3 protein. Of approximately 500,000 distinct CDR3 sequences in the sample, around 27% are singletons; the top ten hold about 35%. With respect to this clonotype: Its specificity is not known.

The J gene is TRBJ2-7, the V gene TRBV5-1, with 9 bases aligning to TRBD1. The source was PBMCs, collected before TCRalphabeta/CD19-depleted stem cell transplant. This TCR came from a boy in the first two years of life with Wiskott-Aldrich syndrome, due to receive a stem cell transplant. CDR3 DNA sequence: TGCGCCAGCAGCTCGACCGGGACAGGGAACTCCTACGAGCAGTACTTC. It codes for CASSSTGTGNSYEQYF.